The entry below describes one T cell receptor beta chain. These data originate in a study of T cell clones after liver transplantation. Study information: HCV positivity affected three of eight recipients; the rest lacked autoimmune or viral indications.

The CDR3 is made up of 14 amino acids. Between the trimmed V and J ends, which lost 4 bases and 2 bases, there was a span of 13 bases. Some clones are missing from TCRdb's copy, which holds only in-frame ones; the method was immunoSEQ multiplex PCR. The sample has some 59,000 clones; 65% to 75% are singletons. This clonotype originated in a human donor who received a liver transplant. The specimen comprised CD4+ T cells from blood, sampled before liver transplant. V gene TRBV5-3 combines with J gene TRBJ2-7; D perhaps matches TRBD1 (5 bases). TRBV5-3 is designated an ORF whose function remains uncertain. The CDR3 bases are TGTGCCAGAAGCCTGACAGACCCACCCTACGAGCAGTACTTC. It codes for CARSLTDPPYEQYF.